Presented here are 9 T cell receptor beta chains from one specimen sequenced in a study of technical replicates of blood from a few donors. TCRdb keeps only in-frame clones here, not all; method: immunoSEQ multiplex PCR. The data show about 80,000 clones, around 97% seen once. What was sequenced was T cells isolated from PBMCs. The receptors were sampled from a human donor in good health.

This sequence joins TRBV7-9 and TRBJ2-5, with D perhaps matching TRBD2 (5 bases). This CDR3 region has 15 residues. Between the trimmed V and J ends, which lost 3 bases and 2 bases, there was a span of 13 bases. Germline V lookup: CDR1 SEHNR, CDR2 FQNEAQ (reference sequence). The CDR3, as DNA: TGTGCCAGCAGCTTTCTAGGAGGAGCTCAAGAGACCCAGTACTTC. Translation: CASSFLGGAQETQYF.

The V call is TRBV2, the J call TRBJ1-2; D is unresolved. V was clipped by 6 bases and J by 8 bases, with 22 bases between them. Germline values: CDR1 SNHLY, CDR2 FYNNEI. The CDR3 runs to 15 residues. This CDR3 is CASSPSPGSKVGYTF. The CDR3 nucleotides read TGTGCCAGCAGCCCCTCCCCGGGATCCAAGGTGGGCTACACCTTC.

For the CDR3, the DNA is TGTGCCAGCAGCTGGGGGGGGTCTAGCGGTTACAATGAGCAGTTCTTC. This translates into CASSWGGSSGYNEQFF. The chain has TRBV5-6 and TRBJ2-1, with 7 bases identical to TRBD2. The junction had 10 bases not matched to a gene; V was cut back by 3 bases and J by 4 bases. CDR1 SGHDT and CDR2 YYEEEE come from the germline V gene. The length of the CDR3 is 16 residues.

The CDR3 nucleotides are TGTGCCAGCGCGGCGGGGAACACTGAAGCTTTCTTT. Its protein product is CASAAGNTEAFF. The genes are TRBV5-6 and TRBJ1-1; D call uncertain. CDR1 SGHDT and CDR2 YYEEEE come from the germline V gene. The CDR3 runs to 12 residues. V was shortened by 7 bases and J by 1 base, with 8 bases between the two germline ends.

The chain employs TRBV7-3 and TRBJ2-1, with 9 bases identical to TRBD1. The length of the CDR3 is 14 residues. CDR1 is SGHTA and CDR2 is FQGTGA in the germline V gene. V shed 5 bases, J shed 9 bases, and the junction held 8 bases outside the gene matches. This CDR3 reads CASSTDRGGIEQFF. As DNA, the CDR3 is TGTGCCAGCAGCACGGACAGGGGAGGAATTGAGCAGTTCTTC. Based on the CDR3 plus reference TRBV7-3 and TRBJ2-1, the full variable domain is GAGVSQTPSNKVTEKGKYVELRCDPISGHTALYWYRQSLGQGPEFLIYFQGTGAADDSGLPNDRFFAVRPEGSVSTLKIQRTERGDSAVYLCASSTDRGGIEQFFGPGTRLTVL.

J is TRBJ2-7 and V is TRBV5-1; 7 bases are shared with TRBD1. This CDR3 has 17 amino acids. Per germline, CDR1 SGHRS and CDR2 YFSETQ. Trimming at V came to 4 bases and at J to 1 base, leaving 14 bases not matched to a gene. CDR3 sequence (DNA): TGCGCCAGCAGCCCAGGACCGGGACAGAGTCCATCCTACGAGCAGTACTTC. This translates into CASSPGPGQSPSYEQYF.

CDR3 bases: TGCGCCAGTGGACTAGCGGGGGGGTGGGCAGATACGCAGTATTTT. Protein: CASGLAGGWADTQYF. The chain couples TRBV4-1 to TRBJ2-3; 15 bases align to TRBD2. The CDR3 loop spans 15 amino acids. J gave up 4 bases and V 9 bases, and 5 bases lay outside the gene matches. Germline V CDR1 and CDR2: MGHRA, YSYEKL.

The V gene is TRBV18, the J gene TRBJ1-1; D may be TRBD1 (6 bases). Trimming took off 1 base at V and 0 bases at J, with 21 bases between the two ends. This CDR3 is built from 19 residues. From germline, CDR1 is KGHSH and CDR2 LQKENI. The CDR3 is CASSPRRAAGEGMNTEAFF. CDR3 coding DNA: TGTGCCAGCTCACCACGACGCGCCGCAGGGGAGGGGATGAACACTGAAGCTTTCTTT.

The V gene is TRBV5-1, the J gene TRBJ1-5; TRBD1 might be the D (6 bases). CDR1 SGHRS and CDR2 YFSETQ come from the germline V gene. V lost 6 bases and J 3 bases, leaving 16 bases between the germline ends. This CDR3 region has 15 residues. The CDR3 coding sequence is TGCGCCAGCACTTTATTCCCAGGGGACAATCAGCCCCAGCATTTT. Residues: CASTLFPGDNQPQHF.